This is a list of T cell receptor beta chains from one sample in a study of blood T cells in healthy people across ages. TCRdb reprocessed the 5' RACE reads via MiXCR and lists one record per CDR3 protein. The sample contains about 640,000 distinct CDR3 sequences, under 70% of which appear only once. Sequenced sample: blood. The receptor source for this set is a man aged 60 to 75 in good health. Each CDR3 is given with its conserved first and last residue.

V	CDR3
TRBV6-5	CASRSGGAFNEQFF
TRBV28	CASDPGGARNYGYTF
TRBV6-5	CASSPEGNYNSPLHF
TRBV20-1	CSAKLPHRDYNEQFF
TRBV18	CASSTGGSANYGYTF
TRBV6-6	CASSYVPSYGYTF
TRBV4-1	CASSQDDRATDTQYF
TRBV29-1	CSDGQLYGYTF
TRBV7-2	CASSSALYNEQFF
TRBV5-1	CASNGGNTGELFF
TRBV20-1	CSTSGGSADTQYF
TRBV7-9	CASSPGGGGTQYF
TRBV4-1	CASSQVDRGPSYEQYF
TRBV11-2	CASSLDPLGGIGTQYF
TRBV2	CASSEESSYNEQYF
TRBV4-1	CASSRTGFGAKNIQYF
TRBV6-1	CASQGNTGELFF
TRBV5-6	CASSWGQRLGHEAFF
TRBV7-2	CASSLAVGDPGTQYF
TRBV5-1	CASSWGLAGAGIEQYF
TRBV5-1	CASSFLSGGAEETQYF
TRBV20-1	CSAREYGSYNEQYF
TRBV9	CASSANPGANVLTF
TRBV6-1	CAGTGGYRETQYF
TRBV7-6	CASSLTGRVLEAQYF
TRBV5-5	CASSLALNSGEQYF
TRBV6-6	CASSPTGVTKNIQYF
TRBV12-3/TRBV12-4	CASGSRDLYGYTF
TRBV6-2/TRBV6-3	CASSYSLGLAGPTETQYF
TRBV3-1	CASSQDRWSALPTQETQYF
TRBV27	CASSGLAGLETQYF
TRBV20-1	CSARDEGGSNEQFF
TRBV7-9	CASSLGVVPGYGYTF
TRBV29-1	CSAPGGSADTQYF
TRBV20-1	CSASSGAGTDAQYF
TRBV20-1	CSASKTGGNENEQFF
TRBV3-1	CASSQEIRPSLGTQYF
TRBV6-5	CASSTLTANTEAFF
TRBV6-6	CASSYSTGQGARGYTF
TRBV6-1	CASSDLGQGPGELFF
TRBV12-3/TRBV12-4	CASSSRSTTDTQYF
TRBV5-1	CASSATPSYEQYF
TRBV11-2	CASSSGRQTYGYTF
TRBV20-1	CSAIGLAGTQETQYF
TRBV28	CASTGGDQPQHF
TRBV18	CASSASGANNEQFF